This TCR beta chain is drawn from a study of beta chain features in type 1 diabetes. About this clone itself: The antigen is undetermined.

Germline values: CDR1 MDHEN, CDR2 SYDVKM. CDR3 size: 17 residues. What was sequenced were expressed TCRB transcripts, since all of the isolated RNA had been reverse transcribed. This table comes from immunoSEQ multiplex PCR, and its TCRdb copy is limited to in-frame clones, with some not included. The table has 900,000 or so clones, about a sixth seen once. General study findings and limits: Among type 1 diabetes patients, VDJ junctions had fewer insertions and more deletions.

The receptor's source is a young woman in good health. The V and J genes are TRBV28 and TRBJ2-5; D perhaps matches TRBD1 (6 bases). The DNA matches TRBJ2-7 better at its end, which makes the J call doubtful. Sequencing input: naive CD4+ T cells from blood. The chain's CDR3 is CASSPPSYPGQDYEQYF. The CDR3, as DNA: TGTGCCAGCAGTCCACCCTCCTATCCGGGACAAGACTACGAGCAGTACTTC.